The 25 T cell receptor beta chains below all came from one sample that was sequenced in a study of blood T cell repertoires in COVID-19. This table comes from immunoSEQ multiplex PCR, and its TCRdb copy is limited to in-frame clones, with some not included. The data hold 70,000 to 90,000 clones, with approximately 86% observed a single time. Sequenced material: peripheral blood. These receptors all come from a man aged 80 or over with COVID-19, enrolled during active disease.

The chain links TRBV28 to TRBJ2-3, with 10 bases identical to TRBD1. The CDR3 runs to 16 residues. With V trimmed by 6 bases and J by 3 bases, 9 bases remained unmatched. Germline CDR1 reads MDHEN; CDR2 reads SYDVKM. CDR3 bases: TGTGCCAGCAGCGCGCCCCGGGGACAGGGGACAGATACGCAGTATTTT. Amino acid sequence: CASSAPRGQGTDTQYF.

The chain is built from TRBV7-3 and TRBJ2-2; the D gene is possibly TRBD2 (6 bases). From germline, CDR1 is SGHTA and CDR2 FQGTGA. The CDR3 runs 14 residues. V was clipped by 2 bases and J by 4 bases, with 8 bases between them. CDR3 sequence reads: CASSLGGSTGELFF. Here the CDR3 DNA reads TGTGCCAGCAGCTTAGGGGGGTCCACCGGGGAGCTGTTTTTT.

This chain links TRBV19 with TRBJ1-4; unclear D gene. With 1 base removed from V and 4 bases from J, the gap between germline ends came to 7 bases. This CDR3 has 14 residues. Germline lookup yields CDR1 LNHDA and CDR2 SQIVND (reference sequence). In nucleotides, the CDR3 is TGTGCCAGTAGTATAGGCGGATATAATGAAAAACTGTTTTTT. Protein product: CASSIGGYNEKLFF.

The CDR3 reads CASSMSVPGQGSAEAFF. The CDR3 coding sequence is TGTGCCAGCAGCATGAGTGTACCGGGACAGGGGAGCGCTGAAGCTTTCTTT. The rearrangement links TRBV11-2 to TRBJ1-1, with 10 nucleotides matching TRBD1. The trim removed 5 bases at V and 6 bases at J, leaving 15 bases unmatched. In germline, CDR1 is SGHAT, CDR2 FQNNGV. The CDR3 loop spans 17 amino acids.

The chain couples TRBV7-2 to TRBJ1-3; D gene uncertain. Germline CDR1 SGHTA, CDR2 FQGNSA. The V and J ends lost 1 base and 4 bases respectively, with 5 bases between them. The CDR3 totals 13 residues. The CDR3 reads CASSLVGGNTIYF. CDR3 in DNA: TGTGCCAGCAGCTTAGTGGGCGGAAACACCATATATTTT. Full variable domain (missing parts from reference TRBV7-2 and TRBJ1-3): GAGVSQSPSNKVTEKGKDVELRCDPISGHTALYWYRQSLGQGLEFLIYFQGNSAPDKSGLPSDRFSAERTGGSVSTLTIQRTQQEDSAVYLCASSLVGGNTIYFGEGSWLTVV.

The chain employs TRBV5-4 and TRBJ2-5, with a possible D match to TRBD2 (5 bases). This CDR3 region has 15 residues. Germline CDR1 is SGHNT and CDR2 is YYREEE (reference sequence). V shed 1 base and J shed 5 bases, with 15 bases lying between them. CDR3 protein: CASSLFTEGWETQYF. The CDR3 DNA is TGTGCCAGCAGCTTGTTTACAGAGGGATGGGAGACCCAGTACTTC.

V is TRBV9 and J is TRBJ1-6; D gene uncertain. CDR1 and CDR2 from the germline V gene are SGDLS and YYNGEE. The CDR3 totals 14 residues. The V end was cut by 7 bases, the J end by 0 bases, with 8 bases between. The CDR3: CASSAGSYNSPLHF. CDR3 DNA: TGTGCCAGCTCCGCGGGCTCCTATAATTCACCCCTCCACTTT.

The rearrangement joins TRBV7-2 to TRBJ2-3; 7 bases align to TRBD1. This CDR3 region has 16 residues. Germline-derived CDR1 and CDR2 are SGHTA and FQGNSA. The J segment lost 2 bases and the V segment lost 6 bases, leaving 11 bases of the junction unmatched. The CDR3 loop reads CASSESRGTATDTQYF. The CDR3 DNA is TGTGCCAGCAGTGAATCTAGAGGGACAGCCACAGATACGCAGTATTTT.

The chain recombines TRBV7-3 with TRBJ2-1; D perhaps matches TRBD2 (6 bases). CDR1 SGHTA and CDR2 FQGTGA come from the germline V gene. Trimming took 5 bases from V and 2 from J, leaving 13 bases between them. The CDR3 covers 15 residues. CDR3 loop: CASSPGLPAYNEQFF. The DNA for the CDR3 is TGTGCCAGCAGCCCGGGACTGCCCGCCTACAATGAGCAGTTCTTC.

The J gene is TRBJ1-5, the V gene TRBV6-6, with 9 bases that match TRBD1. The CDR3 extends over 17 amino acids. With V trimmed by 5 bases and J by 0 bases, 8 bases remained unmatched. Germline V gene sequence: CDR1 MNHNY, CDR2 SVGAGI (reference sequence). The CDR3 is CASSRNRDRDSNQPQHF. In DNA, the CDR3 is TGTGCCAGCAGTCGCAACCGGGACAGGGATAGCAATCAGCCCCAGCATTTT.

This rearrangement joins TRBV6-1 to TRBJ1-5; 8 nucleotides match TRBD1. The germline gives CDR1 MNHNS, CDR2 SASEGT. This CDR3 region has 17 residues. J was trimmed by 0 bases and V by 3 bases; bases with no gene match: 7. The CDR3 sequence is CASSDRQGFSSNQPQHF. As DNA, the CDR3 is TGTGCCAGCAGTGATCGACAGGGGTTTTCTAGCAATCAGCCCCAGCATTTT.

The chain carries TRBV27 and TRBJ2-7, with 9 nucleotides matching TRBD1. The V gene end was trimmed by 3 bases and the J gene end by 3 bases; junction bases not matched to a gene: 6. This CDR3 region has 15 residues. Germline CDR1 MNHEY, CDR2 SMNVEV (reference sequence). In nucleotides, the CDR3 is TGTGCCAGCAGTTTGGGGACAGGGCTAAACTACGAGCAGTACTTC. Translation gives CASSLGTGLNYEQYF.

The DNA for the CDR3 is TGTGCCAGCAGTCCGGGACAGACTAATGAAAAACTGTTTTTT. Its protein is CASSPGQTNEKLFF. The J gene is TRBJ1-4, the V gene TRBV6-6; 7 bases line up with TRBD1. Germline assignment: CDR1 MNHNY and CDR2 SVGAGI (reference sequence). The junction had 2 bases not matched to a gene; V was cut back by 5 bases and J by 2 bases. This CDR3 contains 14 residues.

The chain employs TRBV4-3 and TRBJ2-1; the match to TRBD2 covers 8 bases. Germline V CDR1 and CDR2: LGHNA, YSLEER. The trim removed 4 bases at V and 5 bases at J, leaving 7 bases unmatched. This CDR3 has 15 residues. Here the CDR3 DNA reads TGCGCCAGCAGCCTCGGGGGGGCGGGGGACAATGAGCAGTTCTTC. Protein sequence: CASSLGGAGDNEQFF.

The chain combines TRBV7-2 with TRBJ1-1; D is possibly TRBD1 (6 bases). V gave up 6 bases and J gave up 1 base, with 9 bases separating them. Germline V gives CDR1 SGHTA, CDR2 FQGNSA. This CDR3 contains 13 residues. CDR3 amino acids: CASRVQGNTEAFF. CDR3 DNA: TGTGCCAGCAGAGTACAGGGGAACACTGAAGCTTTCTTT.

CDR3 region: CASSRQGTNEKLFF. In DNA form, the CDR3 reads TGTGCCAGCAGCCGACAGGGGACAAATGAAAAACTGTTTTTT. The genes are TRBV28 and TRBJ1-4; 8 bases match TRBD1. Germline V gene lookup returns CDR1 MDHEN and CDR2 SYDVKM. The CDR3 sequence is 14 residues long. Trimming cost V 6 bases and J 5 bases; bases outside gene matches: 5.

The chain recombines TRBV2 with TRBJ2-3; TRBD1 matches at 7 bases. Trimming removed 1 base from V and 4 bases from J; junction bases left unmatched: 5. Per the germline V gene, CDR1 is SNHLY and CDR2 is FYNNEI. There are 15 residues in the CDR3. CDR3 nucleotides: TGTGCCAGCAGTGAAGGAGGGGGCCGTCCAGATACGCAGTATTTT. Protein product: CASSEGGGRPDTQYF.

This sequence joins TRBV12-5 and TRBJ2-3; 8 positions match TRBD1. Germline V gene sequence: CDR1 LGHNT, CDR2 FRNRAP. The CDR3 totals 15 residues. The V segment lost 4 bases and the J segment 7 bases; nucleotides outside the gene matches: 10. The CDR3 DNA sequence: TGTGCTAGTGGTTCAGGACAGGGAATGTCATATACGCAGTATTTT. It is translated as CASGSGQGMSYTQYF. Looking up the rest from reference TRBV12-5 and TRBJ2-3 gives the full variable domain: DARVTQTPRHKVTEMGQEVTMRCQPILGHNTVFWYRQTMMQGLELLAYFRNRAPLDDSGMPKDRFSAEMPDATLATLKIQPSEPRDSAVYFCASGSGQGMSYTQYFGPGTRLTVL.

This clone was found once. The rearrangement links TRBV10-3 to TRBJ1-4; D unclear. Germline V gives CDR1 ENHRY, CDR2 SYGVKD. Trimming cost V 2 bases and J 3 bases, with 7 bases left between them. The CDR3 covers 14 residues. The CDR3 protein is CAISEGGSNEKLFF. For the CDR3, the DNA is TGTGCCATCAGTGAGGGAGGGTCTAATGAAAAACTGTTTTTT.

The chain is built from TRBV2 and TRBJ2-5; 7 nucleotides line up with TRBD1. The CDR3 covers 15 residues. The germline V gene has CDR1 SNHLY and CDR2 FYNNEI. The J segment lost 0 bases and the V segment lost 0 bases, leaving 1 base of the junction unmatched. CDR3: CASSEAGTDQETQYF. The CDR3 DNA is TGTGCCAGCAGTGAAGCGGGGACAGACCAAGAGACCCAGTACTTC.

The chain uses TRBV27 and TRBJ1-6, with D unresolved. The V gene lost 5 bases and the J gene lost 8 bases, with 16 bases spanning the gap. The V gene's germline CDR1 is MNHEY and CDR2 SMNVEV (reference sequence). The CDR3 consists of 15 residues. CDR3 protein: CASSVGSPGDSPLHF. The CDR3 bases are TGTGCCAGCAGTGTTGGGAGTCCTGGAGATTCACCCCTCCACTTT.

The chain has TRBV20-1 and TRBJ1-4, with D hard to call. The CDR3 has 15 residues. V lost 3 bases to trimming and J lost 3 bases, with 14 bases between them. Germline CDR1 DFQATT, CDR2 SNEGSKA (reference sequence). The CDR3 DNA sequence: TGCAGTGCTAGTCCTTTGACAAAACCTAATGAAAAACTGTTTTTT. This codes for CSASPLTKPNEKLFF.

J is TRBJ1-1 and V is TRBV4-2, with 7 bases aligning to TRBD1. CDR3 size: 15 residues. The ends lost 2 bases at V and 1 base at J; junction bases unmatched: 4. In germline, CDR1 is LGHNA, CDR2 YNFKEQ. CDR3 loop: CASSQSGTANTEAFF. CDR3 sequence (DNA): TGTGCCAGCAGCCAATCCGGGACAGCGAACACTGAAGCTTTCTTT.

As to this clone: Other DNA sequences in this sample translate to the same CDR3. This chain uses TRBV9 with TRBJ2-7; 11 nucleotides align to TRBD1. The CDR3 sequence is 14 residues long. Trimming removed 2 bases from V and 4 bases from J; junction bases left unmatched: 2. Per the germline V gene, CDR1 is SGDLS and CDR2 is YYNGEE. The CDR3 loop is CASSVGQGAYEQYF. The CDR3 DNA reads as TGTGCCAGCAGCGTCGGACAGGGGGCGTACGAGCAGTACTTC.

The CDR3 nucleotides read TGTGCCAGCAGCATCGGACAGGCCATTGATACGCAGTATTTT. This encodes CASSIGQAIDTQYF. The genes are TRBV7-2 and TRBJ2-3, with 7 bases fitting TRBD1. Germline V gene sequence: CDR1 SGHTA, CDR2 FQGNSA. The CDR3 consists of 14 residues. V lost 5 bases and J lost 6; bases outside the gene matches: 8.